Each of the 10 T cell receptor beta chains below was sequenced from the same sample in a study of blood T cells in healthy people across ages. Primers used in a second PCR of roughly 7 to 12 cycles were a sample-barcoded 5' primer and a J-beta primer mix. Using its own MiXCR run on the 5' RACE reads, TCRdb lists one record per CDR3 protein. The table shows about 780,000 distinct CDR3 sequences, with under 30% occurring only once. In addition, the sample was reused for a study of T cells of mothers and their children.

Sequenced: blood. These TCRs come from a boy younger than 18 in good health.

This clonotype appeared many times. This chain joins TRBV29-1 and TRBJ1-1, with D unresolved. The germline gives CDR1 SQVTM, CDR2 ANQGSEA. The ends were cut back, 7 bases at V and 2 bases at J, with 11 bases in the middle. The CDR3 runs 12 residues. CDR3 region: CSGMKGNTEAFF. In DNA, the CDR3 is TGCAGCGGTATGAAGGGTAACACTGAAGCTTTCTTT.

This clonotype was observed a handful of times. V and J are TRBV20-1 and TRBJ2-7; no clear D gene. The V end was cut by 3 bases, the J end by 5 bases, with 14 bases between. The length of the CDR3 is 13 residues. CDR1 and CDR2 from the germline V gene are DFQATT and SNEGSKA (reference sequence). As DNA, the CDR3 is TGCAGTGCTAGTTCACTTGCCCCCGACGAGCAGTACTTC. Amino acid sequence: CSASSLAPDEQYF.

Regarding this clonotype: Germline is not matched at one junction end, which may reflect a read error. The chain employs TRBV2 and TRBJ2-5, with 9 bases that match TRBD2. The germline gives CDR1 SNHLY, CDR2 FYNNEI. The CDR3 covers 14 residues. The CDR3 here is CASSEMGSGGPWIF. The CDR3 DNA is TGTGCCAGCAGTGAAATGGGTAGCGGGGGCCCTTGGATCTTC.

The chain is built from TRBV3-1 and TRBJ1-5; 9 bases agree with TRBD1. This CDR3 region has 15 residues. Trimming removed 0 bases from V and 7 bases from J; junction bases left unmatched: 4. The germline V gene encodes CDR1 LGHDT and CDR2 YNNKEL (reference sequence). The chain's CDR3 is CASSQDTGGLQPQHF. Written as DNA, the CDR3 is TGTGCCAGCAGCCAAGACACAGGGGGCCTACAGCCCCAGCATTTT.

This clonotype was counted between two and nine times. The V gene is TRBV20-1, the J gene TRBJ2-5; no reliable D call. With 6 bases removed from V and 5 bases from J, the gap between germline ends came to 10 bases. CDR1 and CDR2 from the germline V gene are DFQATT and SNEGSKA (reference sequence). The CDR3 is made up of 11 amino acids. The CDR3 spells CSALIGETQYF. The CDR3 DNA sequence: TGCAGTGCACTTATCGGGGAGACCCAGTACTTC.

J is TRBJ2-5 and V is TRBV5-1; D is possibly TRBD1 (5 bases). The J call may be mistaken, given a closer DNA end match to TRBJ2-7. The CDR3 is 16 amino acids. Germline-derived CDR1 and CDR2 are SGHRS and YFSETQ. The DNA of the CDR3 is TGCGCCAGCAGCTTGGGAAGTACAGGTATCTCCTACGAGCAGTACTTC. Translated, it gives CASSLGSTGISYEQYF.

The chain carries TRBV5-1 and TRBJ2-7; tentative D call: TRBD1 (6 bases). In germline, CDR1 is SGHRS, CDR2 YFSETQ. This CDR3 is built from 13 residues. V shed 4 bases and J shed 3 bases, with 11 bases lying between them. The CDR3 spells CASSPTGFYEQYF. For the CDR3, the DNA is TGCGCCAGCAGCCCCACAGGGTTCTACGAGCAGTACTTC.

The chain couples TRBV5-1 to TRBJ2-1; 9 bases agree with TRBD1. Germline V gene data show CDR1 as SGHRS and CDR2 as YFSETQ. V trimming: 4 bases; J trimming: 8 bases; junction bases outside the gene matches: 1. This CDR3 is built from 12 residues. The CDR3 DNA is TGCGCCAGCAGCGGGACAGGGTATGAGCAGTTCTTC. Translation: CASSGTGYEQFF.

V is TRBV4-1 and J is TRBJ2-1, with D possibly TRBD2 on 6 matching bases. The germline V gene encodes CDR1 MGHRA and CDR2 YSYEKL. V was trimmed by 1 base and J by 7 bases, leaving 17 bases between them. The CDR3 totals 16 residues. The CDR3 reads CASSQGRDLRGNEQFF. CDR3 bases: TGCGCCAGCAGCCAAGGAAGGGACTTACGGGGGAATGAGCAGTTCTTC.

The chain employs TRBV12-3 or TRBV12-4 and TRBJ1-2, with 9 bases fitting TRBD1. The CDR3 runs 14 residues. The ends lost 10 bases at V and 2 bases at J; junction bases unmatched: 8. DNA for the CDR3: TGTGCCACTCAAAGGGACAGGGTAAACTATGGCTACACCTTC. This translates into CATQRDRVNYGYTF.